Given below is one TCR beta chain in context. The sample comes from a study of T-cell reconstitution after alpha-beta-depleted transplantation in children. Construction of the TCRbeta library involved unique molecular identifiers. TCRdb fed the PCR reads into MiXCR, producing one record per CDR3 protein. The sample holds 700,000 or so distinct CDR3 sequences, around 13% seen once. With 2 bases clipped from V and 5 bases from J, the junction kept 10 bases outside the gene matches. Germline loops: CDR1 MGHRA, CDR2 YSYEKL. This CDR3 has 16 residues. Sequenced here: PBMCs, sampled before TCRalphabeta/CD19-depleted stem cell transplant. The chain recombines TRBV4-1 with TRBJ2-5; 8 bases are shared with TRBD1. The sequence derives from a girl between 2 and 10 years old with congenital amegakaryocytic thrombocytopenia, due to receive a stem cell transplant. The CDR3 bases are TGCGCCAGCAGCCAATACCGACAGGGGCCCGGGGAGACCCAGTACTTC. This gives the protein CASSQYRQGPGETQYF.